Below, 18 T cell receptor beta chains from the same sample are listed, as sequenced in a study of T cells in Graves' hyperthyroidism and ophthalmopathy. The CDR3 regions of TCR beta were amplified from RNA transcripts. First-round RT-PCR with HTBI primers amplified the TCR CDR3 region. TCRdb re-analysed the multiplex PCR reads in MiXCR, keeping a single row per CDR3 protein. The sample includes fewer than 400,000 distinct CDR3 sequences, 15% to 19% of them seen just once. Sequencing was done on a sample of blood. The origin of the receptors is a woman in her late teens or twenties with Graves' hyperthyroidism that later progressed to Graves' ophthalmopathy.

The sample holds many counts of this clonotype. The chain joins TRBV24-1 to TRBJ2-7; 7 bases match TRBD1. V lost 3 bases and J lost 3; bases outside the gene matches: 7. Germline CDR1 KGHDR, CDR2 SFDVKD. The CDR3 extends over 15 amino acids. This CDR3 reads CATSDPSTGRYEQYF. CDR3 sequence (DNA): TGTGCCACCAGTGATCCCTCGACAGGGCGCTACGAGCAGTACTTC.

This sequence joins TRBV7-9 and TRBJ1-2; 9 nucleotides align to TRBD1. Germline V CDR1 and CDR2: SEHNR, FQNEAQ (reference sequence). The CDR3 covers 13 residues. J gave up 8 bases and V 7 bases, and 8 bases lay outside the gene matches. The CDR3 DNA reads TGTGCCAGCAACCCGGGACAGGGAGGCGGCTACACCTTC. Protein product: CASNPGQGGGYTF.

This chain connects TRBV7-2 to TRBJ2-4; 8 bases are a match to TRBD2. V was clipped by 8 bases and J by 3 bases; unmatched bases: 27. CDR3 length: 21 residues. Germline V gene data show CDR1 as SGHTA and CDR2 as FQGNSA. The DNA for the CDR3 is TGTGCCAGCTCCTTAGCTGCGAGGAGCGGGAGTTCCCGAATAGGCAAAAACATTCAGTACTTC. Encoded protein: CASSLAARSGSSRIGKNIQYF.

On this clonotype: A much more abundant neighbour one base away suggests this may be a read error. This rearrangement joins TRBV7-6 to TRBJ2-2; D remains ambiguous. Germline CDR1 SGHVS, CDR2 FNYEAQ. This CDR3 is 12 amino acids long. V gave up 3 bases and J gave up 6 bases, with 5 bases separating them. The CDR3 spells CASSFGAGELFF. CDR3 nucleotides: TGTGCCAGCAGCTTTGGGGCCGGGGAGCTGTTTTTT. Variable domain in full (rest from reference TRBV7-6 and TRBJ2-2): GAGVSQSPRYKVTKRGQDVALRCDPISGHVSLYWYRQALGQGPEFLTYFNYEAQQDKSGLPNDRFSAERPEGSISTLTIQRTEQRDSAMYRCASSFGAGELFFGEGSRLTVL.

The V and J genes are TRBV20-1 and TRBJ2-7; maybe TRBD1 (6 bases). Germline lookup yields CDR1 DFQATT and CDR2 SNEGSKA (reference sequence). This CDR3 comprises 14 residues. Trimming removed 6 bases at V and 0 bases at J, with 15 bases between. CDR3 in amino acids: CSATRWDISYEQYF. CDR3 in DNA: TGCAGTGCAACCCGCTGGGACATCTCCTACGAGCAGTACTTC.

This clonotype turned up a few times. CDR3 nucleotide sequence: TGTGCCAGCAGCGCCCCTGGACTAGCGGGATACACAGATACGCAGTATTTT. Residues: CASSAPGLAGYTDTQYF. The chain employs TRBV7-9 and TRBJ2-3, with TRBD2 matching over 12 bases. CDR3 length equals 17 residues. Germline CDR1 and CDR2: SEHNR and FQNEAQ (reference sequence). V was pared by 5 bases and J by 2 bases, with 8 bases of the junction left unmatched.

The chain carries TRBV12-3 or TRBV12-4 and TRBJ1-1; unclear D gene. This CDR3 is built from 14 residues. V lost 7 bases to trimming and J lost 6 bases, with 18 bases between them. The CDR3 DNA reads TGTGCCAGCAACCCTCTAGGGCGGTCGGCTGAAGCTTTCTTT. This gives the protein CASNPLGRSAEAFF.

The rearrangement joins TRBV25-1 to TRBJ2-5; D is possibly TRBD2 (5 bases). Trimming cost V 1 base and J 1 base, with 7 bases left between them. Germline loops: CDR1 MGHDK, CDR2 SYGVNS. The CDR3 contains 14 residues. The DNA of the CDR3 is TGTGCCAGCAGTGAATGGAGGACCCAAGAGACCCAGTACTTC. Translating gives CASSEWRTQETQYF.

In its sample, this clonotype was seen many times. The CDR3 coding sequence is TGCGCCAGCAGCTTGGTCGGGGAAATAGAGACCCAGTACTTC. Translated, it gives CASSLVGEIETQYF. V gene TRBV5-1 combines with J gene TRBJ2-5; TRBD2 is a possible D gene (5 bases). The CDR3 has 14 residues. The V gene's germline CDR1 is SGHRS and CDR2 YFSETQ. Trimming pared 0 bases from V and 4 bases from J, leaving 10 bases between.

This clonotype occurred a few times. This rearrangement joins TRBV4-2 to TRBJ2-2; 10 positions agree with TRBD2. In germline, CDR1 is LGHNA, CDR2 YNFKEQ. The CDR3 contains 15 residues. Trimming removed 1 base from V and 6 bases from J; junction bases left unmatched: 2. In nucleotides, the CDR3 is TGTGCCAGCAGCCAAGCAGCGGGAGGGGCCGGGGAGCTGTTTTTT. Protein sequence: CASSQAAGGAGELFF.

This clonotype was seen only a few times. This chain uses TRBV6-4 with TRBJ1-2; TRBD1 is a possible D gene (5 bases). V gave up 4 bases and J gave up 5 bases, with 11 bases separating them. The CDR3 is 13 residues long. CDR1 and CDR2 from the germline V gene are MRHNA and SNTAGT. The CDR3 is CASSAGRQYGYTF. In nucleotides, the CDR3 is TGTGCCAGCAGTGCGGGACGACAGTATGGCTACACCTTC.

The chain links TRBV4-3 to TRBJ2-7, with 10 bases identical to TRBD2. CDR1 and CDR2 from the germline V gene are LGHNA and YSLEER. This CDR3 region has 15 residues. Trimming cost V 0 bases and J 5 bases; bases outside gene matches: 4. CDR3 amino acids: CASSQERLAGDEQYF. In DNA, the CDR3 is TGCGCCAGCAGCCAAGAGCGGCTAGCGGGGGACGAGCAGTACTTC.

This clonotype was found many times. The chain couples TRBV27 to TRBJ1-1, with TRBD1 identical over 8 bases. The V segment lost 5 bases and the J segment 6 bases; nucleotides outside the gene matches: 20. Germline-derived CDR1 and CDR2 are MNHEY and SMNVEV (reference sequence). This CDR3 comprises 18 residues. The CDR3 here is CASSTRTGGAQKDAEAFF. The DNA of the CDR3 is TGTGCCAGCAGTACAAGAACAGGGGGTGCCCAAAAGGACGCTGAAGCTTTCTTT.

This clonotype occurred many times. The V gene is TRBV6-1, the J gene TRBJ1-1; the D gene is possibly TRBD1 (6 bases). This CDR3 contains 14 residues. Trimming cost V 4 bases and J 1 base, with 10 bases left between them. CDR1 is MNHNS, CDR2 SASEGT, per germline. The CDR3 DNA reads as TGTGCCAGCAGTGGCAGGGGAGCGAACACTGAAGCTTTCTTT. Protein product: CASSGRGANTEAFF.

CDR3 loop: CASSLAGGREATNEKLFF. The CDR3 bases are TGCGCCAGCAGCTTGGCCGGTGGCAGGGAAGCAACTAATGAAAAACTGTTTTTT. The V and J genes are TRBV5-1 and TRBJ1-4; weak D call: TRBD1 (5 bases). The CDR3 loop spans 18 amino acids. The germline gives CDR1 SGHRS, CDR2 YFSETQ. V lost 0 bases, J lost 0 bases, and 15 bases lay in between.

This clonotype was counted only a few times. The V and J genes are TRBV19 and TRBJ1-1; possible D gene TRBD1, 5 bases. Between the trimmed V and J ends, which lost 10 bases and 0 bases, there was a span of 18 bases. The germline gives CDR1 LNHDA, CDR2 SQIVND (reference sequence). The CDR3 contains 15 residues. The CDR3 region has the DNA TGTGCCACCACCCTTTCCGGGACGGTGAACACTGAAGCTTTCTTT. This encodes CATTLSGTVNTEAFF.

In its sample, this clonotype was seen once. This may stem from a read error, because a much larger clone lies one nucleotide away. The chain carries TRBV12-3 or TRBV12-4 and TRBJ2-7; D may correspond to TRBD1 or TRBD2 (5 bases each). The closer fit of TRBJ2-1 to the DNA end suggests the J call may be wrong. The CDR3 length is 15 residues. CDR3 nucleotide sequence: TGTGCCAGCAGTTTTTCGAGCGGCCAGGGCAACGAGCAGTTCTTC. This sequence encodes CASSFSSGQGNEQFF.

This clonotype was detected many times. CDR3 DNA sequence: TGTGCCAGCAGTTCCCGACAGGGAATGAGAGACACTGAAGCTTTCTTT. Protein sequence: CASSSRQGMRDTEAFF. The rearrangement uses TRBV27 and TRBJ1-1; 7 bases line up with TRBD1. The CDR3 has 16 residues. J was trimmed by 3 bases and V by 4 bases; bases with no gene match: 11. The V gene's germline CDR1 is MNHEY and CDR2 SMNVEV (reference sequence).